This T cell receptor (beta chain) was sequenced in a study of blood T cells in healthy people across ages. Trimming stripped 0 bases from V and 3 bases from J, with 13 bases between. Germline lookup yields CDR1 SGHDT and CDR2 YYEEEE. The CDR3 runs to 16 residues. Sample-barcoded 5' priming and a J-beta primer mix drove a second PCR of about 6 to 11 cycles. TCRdb re-called the 5' RACE reads with MiXCR, one entry per CDR3 protein. The sample comprises under 1,000,000 distinct CDR3 sequences, under 40% of which are singletons, and 10% to 15% rests with the top ten. The sample holds a few counts of this clonotype.

Sequenced material: blood. The sequence derives from a young man in good health. The rearrangement uses TRBV5-6 and TRBJ2-1, with D unresolved. This chain's CDR3 is CASSLELGFVYNEQFF. The CDR3 DNA sequence: TGTGCCAGCAGCTTGGAATTGGGGTTCGTCTACAATGAGCAGTTCTTC. Supplemented by reference TRBV5-6 and TRBJ2-1, the full variable domain reads DAGVTQSPTHLIKTRGQQVTLRCSPKSGHDTVSWYQQALGQGPQFIFQYYEEEERQRGNFPDRFSGHQFPNYSSELNVNALLLGDSALYLCASSLELGFVYNEQFFGPGTRLTVL.